These 11 T cell receptor beta chains came from one sample sequenced in a study of regulatory T cells in long-lasting Graves disease (dated by TCRdb to about 2021). Libraries were prepared through multiplex PCR. The reads were generated on an Illumina HiSeq 4000. iRepertoire HTBI primers and Arm-PCR amplification of CDR3 regions were used to construct TCR beta libraries. Using fastp at Q25 and MiXCR, TCRdb reprocessed the public reads and kept productive beta chains. Every distinct CDR3 protein forms one entry, paired with its most common genes and DNA. The sample records 350,000 to 550,000 distinct CDR3 sequences, roughly 15% of which are singletons. The top ten clones comprise approximately 22% of the sample. The time point label of this sample denotes: newly diagnosed GD, antithyroid drugs for less than 3 months. For both TCR sequencing and RNA sequencing, RNA was extracted from PBMCs in TRIzol.

The data also belong to a second study, concerning T cells in Graves' hyperthyroidism and ophthalmopathy.

This sample comprised peripheral blood mononuclear cells (PBMCs), obtained at new diagnosis, from a patient treated with antithyroid drugs. Receptors were obtained from a woman aged 18-29 years with Graves disease. Donor details come from another sample of the same person, matched by shared clones.

The chain recombines TRBV18 with TRBJ1-1, with D hard to call. The germline gives CDR1 KGHSH, CDR2 LQKENI. V lost 1 base and J 4 bases, leaving 13 bases between the germline ends. This CDR3 has 15 amino acids. CDR3 sequence (DNA): TGTGCCAGCTCACCACTCAAGGAAGGGAGCACTGAAGCTTTCTTT. It specifies CASSPLKEGSTEAFF.

A word on this clonotype: With a much larger clone just one base away, this may be a read error. The chain has TRBV27 and TRBJ2-3; perhaps TRBD2 as D (6 bases). The germline V gene encodes CDR1 MNHEY and CDR2 SMNVEV (reference sequence). CDR3 length equals 16 residues. Trimming removed 3 bases at V and 5 bases at J, with 18 bases between. CDR3 in amino acids: CASSFFSVLRGDTQYF. The CDR3 nucleotides read TGTGCCAGCAGTTTTTTTAGCGTATTGCGGGGAGATACGCAGTATTTT.

There are a few counts of this clonotype. CDR3 region: CASSLYQGDLVELFF. For the CDR3, the DNA is TGTGCCAGCAGTTTATACCAAGGGGATCTCGTGGAGCTGTTTTTT. V gene TRBV27 combines with J gene TRBJ2-2, with a possible D match to TRBD1 (5 bases). CDR1 and CDR2 from the germline V gene are MNHEY and SMNVEV (reference sequence). The CDR3 sequence is 15 residues long. V gave up 1 base and J gave up 10 bases, with 16 bases separating them.

Many counts were recorded for this clonotype. The rearrangement uses TRBV12-3 or TRBV12-4 and TRBJ1-1; possible D gene TRBD1, 5 bases. CDR3 size: 14 residues. V shed 10 bases and J shed 7 bases, with 22 bases lying between them. The CDR3 is CATTLVEGTGEAFF. CDR3 DNA sequence: TGTGCCACCACTCTCGTTGAGGGGACGGGTGAAGCTTTCTTT.

This clonotype was picked up many times. The rearrangement joins TRBV18 to TRBJ1-2, with a weak D call TRBD1 (6 bases). There are 16 residues in the CDR3. Between the trimmed V and J ends, which lost 2 bases and 8 bases, there was a span of 21 bases. CDR1 is KGHSH, CDR2 LQKENI, per germline. Here the CDR3 DNA reads TGTGCCAGCTCACCAGCCGGACAGCTCACATCGAGAGGCTACACCTTC. It specifies CASSPAGQLTSRGYTF.

This rearrangement joins TRBV6-1 to TRBJ2-7; tentatively, D is TRBD1 (5 bases). The CDR3 sequence is 14 residues long. V lost 1 base and J 3 bases, leaving 10 bases between the germline ends. Per germline, CDR1 MNHNS and CDR2 SASEGT. As DNA, the CDR3 is TGTGCCAGCAGTGAAGGGGGCCCTGGCTACGAGCAGTACTTC. This sequence encodes CASSEGGPGYEQYF.

The sample holds a few counts of this clonotype. The rearrangement links TRBV5-8 to TRBJ2-3; D is perhaps TRBD2 (5 bases). CDR1 SGHTS and CDR2 YDEGEE come from the germline V gene. The CDR3 length is 17 residues. The V end was cut by 4 bases, the J end by 4 bases, with 22 bases between. In DNA, the CDR3 is TGTGCCAGCAGCAAACCGGGAAGCCCCGGTCGGGCAGATACGCAGTATTTT. Translated: CASSKPGSPGRADTQYF.

Ten or more counts support this clonotype. The rearrangement uses TRBV11-2 and TRBJ1-2; unclear D gene. The CDR3 runs to 14 residues. Germline CDR1 and CDR2: SGHAT and FQNNGV. Trimming removed 4 bases at V and 5 bases at J, with 14 bases between. As DNA, the CDR3 is TGTGCCAGCAGCTCTGCCAAGACTCCGTATGGCTACACCTTC. Its protein is CASSSAKTPYGYTF.

This clonotype was observed at least ten times. The chain uses TRBV28 and TRBJ2-1, with D perhaps TRBD1 or TRBD2 (5 bases each). The CDR3 sequence is 12 residues long. Trimming left V 7 bases short and J 6 bases short, with 10 bases between. Germline CDR1 is MDHEN and CDR2 is SYDVKM. Here the CDR3 reads CASMGVSNEQFF. The CDR3 nucleotides read TGTGCCAGCATGGGGGTTTCCAATGAGCAGTTCTTC. The variable domain in full, with the rest retrieved from reference TRBV28 and TRBJ2-1, is DVKVTQSSRYLVKRTGEKVFLECVQDMDHENMFWYRQDPGLGLRLIYFSYDVKMKEKGDIPEGYSVSREKKERFSLILESASTNQTSMYLCASMGVSNEQFFGPGTRLTVL.

This clonotype was recorded a few times. The DNA for the CDR3 is TGTGCCAGCAGTTTGTCTAGTATTTACGAGCAGTACTTC. This codes for CASSLSSIYEQYF. The chain recombines TRBV12-3 or TRBV12-4 with TRBJ2-7; the D is unclear. The CDR3 extends over 13 amino acids. The germline V and J ends were trimmed by 3 bases and 4 bases, with 10 bases remaining between them.

The rearrangement links TRBV19 to TRBJ1-6, with 7 bases matching TRBD1. Germline V gene lookup returns CDR1 LNHDA and CDR2 SQIVND (reference sequence). There are 14 residues in the CDR3. V dropped 6 bases and J dropped 7; count of bases not matched to a gene: 6. The CDR3 loop reads CASRRDRGNSPLHF. Here the CDR3 DNA reads TGTGCCAGTAGGAGGGACAGAGGGAATTCACCCCTCCACTTT. Full variable domain (missing parts from reference TRBV19 and TRBJ1-6): DGGITQSPKYLFRKEGQNVTLSCEQNLNHDAMYWYRQDPGQGLRLIYYSQIVNDFQKGDIAEGYSVSREKKESFPLTVTSAQKNPTAFYLCASRRDRGNSPLHFGNGTRLTVT.